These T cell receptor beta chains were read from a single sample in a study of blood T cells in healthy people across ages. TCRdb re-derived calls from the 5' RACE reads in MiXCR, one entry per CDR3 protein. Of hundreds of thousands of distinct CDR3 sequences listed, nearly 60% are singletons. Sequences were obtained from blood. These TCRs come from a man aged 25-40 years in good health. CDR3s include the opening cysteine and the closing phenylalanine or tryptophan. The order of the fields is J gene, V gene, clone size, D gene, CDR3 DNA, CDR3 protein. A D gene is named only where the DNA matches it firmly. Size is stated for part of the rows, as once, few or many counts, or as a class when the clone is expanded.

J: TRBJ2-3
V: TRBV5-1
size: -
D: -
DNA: TGCGCCAGCAGCTTGTTAGGGCCGGGGCGGACAGAAGATACGCAGTATTTT
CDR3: CASSLLGPGRTEDTQYF

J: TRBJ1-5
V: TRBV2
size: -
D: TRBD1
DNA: TGTGCCAGCTCGGGACAGGGTCACCCTCAGCCCCAGCATTTT
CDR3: CASSGQGHPQPQHF

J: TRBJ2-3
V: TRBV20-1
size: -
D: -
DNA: TGCAGTGCTCAGGGACCAGTTAGCACAGATACGCAGTATTTT
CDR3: CSAQGPVSTDTQYF

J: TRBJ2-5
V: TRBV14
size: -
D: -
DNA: TGTGCCAGCAGCCGAGGACTAAACCAAGAGACCCAGTACTTC
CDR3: CASSRGLNQETQYF

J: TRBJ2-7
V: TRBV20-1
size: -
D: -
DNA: TGCAGTACCGAGGGACTTATCTACGAGCAGTACTTC
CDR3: CSTEGLIYEQYF

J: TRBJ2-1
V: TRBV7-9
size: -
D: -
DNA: TGTGCCAGCAGCTTAGACAGGGTCTACAGTGAGCAGTTCTTC
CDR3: CASSLDRVYSEQFF

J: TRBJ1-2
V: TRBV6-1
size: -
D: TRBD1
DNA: TGTGCCAGCAGTACCGTGACAGGGGGCGCAAAAGGCTACACCTTC
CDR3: CASSTVTGGAKGYTF

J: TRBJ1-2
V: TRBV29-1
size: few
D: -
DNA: TGCAGCGTTGAAGATCATGGGGGGCAAAACTATGGCTACACCTTC
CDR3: CSVEDHGGQNYGYTF

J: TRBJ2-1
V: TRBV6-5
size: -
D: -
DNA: TGTGCCAGCAGTTACTCGAGGTTCAATGAGCAGTTCTTC
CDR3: CASSYSRFNEQFF

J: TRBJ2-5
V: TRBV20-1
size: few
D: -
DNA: TGCAGTGCTAGCCTTCAGACAGGAGAGACCCAGTACTTC
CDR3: CSASLQTGETQYF

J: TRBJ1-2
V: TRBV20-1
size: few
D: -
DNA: TGCAGTGCTAGAGATCTCGAGCCATATGTCTACACCTTC
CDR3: CSARDLEPYVYTF

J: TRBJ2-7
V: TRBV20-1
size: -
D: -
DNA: TGCAGTGCGTTATCAGTTATCGACTCCTACGAGCAGTACTTC
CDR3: CSALSVIDSYEQYF

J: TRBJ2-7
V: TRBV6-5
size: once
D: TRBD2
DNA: TGTGCCAGCAGTTACGCTAGCGGGAGCCACGAGCAGTACTTC
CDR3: CASSYASGSHEQYF

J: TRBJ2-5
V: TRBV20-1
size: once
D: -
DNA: TGCAGTGCTAGAGAGGCGGGACTCAAGCAGTACTTC
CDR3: CSAREAGLKQYF

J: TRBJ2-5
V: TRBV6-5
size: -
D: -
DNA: TGTGCCAGCAGTTACTCGAGGGGGACCCCAGAGACCCAGTACTTC
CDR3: CASSYSRGTPETQYF

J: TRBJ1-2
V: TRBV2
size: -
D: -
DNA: TGTGCCAGCAGTGAAGCGGACCTCTATGGCTACACCTTC
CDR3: CASSEADLYGYTF

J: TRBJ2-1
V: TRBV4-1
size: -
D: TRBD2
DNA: TGCGCCAGCAGCCGACGGCTAGCGGGAGATTTTAATGAGCAGTTCTTC
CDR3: CASSRRLAGDFNEQFF

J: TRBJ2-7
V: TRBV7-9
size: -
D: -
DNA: TGTGCCAGCAGCTTTTCATCAGGGGAGCAGTACTTC
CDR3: CASSFSSGEQYF

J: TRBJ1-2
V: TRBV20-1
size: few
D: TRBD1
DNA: TGCAGTGCTAACCGGGACAGGGACCTTACCTATGGCTACACCTTC
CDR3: CSANRDRDLTYGYTF

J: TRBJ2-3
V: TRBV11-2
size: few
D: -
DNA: TGTGCCAGCAGCCGACTCCTCGGACTTTCCACAGATACGCAGTATTTT
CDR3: CASSRLLGLSTDTQYF

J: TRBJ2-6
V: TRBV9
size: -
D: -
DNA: TGTGCCAGCAAGAAGGATTCTGGGGCCAACGTCCTGACTTTC
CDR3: CASKKDSGANVLTF

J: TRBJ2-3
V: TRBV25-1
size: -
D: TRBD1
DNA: TGTGCCAGCCGACAGGGGGCGACAGATACGCAGTATTTT
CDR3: CASRQGATDTQYF

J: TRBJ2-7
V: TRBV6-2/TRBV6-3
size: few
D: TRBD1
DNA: TGTGCCAGCAGCTTTTCGACTACCCGGGACAGCTCCTACGAGCAGTACTTC
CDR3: CASSFSTTRDSSYEQYF

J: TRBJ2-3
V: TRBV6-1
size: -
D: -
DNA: TGTGCCAGCCGAGAAGTGTCTGGCACAGATACGCAGTATTTT
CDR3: CASREVSGTDTQYF

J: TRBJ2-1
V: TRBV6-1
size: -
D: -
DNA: TGTGCCAGGAGACCGGGACGGCTTACGCGTATGCTACAGTTCTTC
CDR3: CARRPGRLTRMLQFF

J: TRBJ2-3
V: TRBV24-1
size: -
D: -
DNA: TGTGCCACCAGTGATCCCCAAAGGGGGACAGATACGCAGTATTTT
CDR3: CATSDPQRGTDTQYF

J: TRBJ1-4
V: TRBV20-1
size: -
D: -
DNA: TGCAGTGCTAGTCCCGACACTAATGAAAAACTGTTTTTT
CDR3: CSASPDTNEKLFF

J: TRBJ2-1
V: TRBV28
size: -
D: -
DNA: TGTGCCAGCAGTTCAAACCGGGACTGGCGCAACAATGAGCAGTTCTTC
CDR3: CASSSNRDWRNNEQFF

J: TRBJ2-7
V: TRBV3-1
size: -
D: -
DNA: TGTGCCAGCACCCAGGGGAGTAAGCAGTACTTC
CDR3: CASTQGSKQYF

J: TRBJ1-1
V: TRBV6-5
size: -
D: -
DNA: TGTGCCAGCAGTTACTCGATTATAGCAGGGCGGAGTGAAGCTTTCTTT
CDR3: CASSYSIIAGRSEAFF

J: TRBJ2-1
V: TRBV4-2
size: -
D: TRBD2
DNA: TGTGCCAGCAGCCAAGGCGGCGGGGGGGTCGGCTACAATGAGCAGTTCTTC
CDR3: CASSQGGGGVGYNEQFF

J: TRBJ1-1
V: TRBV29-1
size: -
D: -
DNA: TGCAGCGGTGTTTTAATCGGGATAGCTTTCTTT
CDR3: CSGVLIGIAFF

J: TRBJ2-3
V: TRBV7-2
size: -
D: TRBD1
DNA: TGTGCCAGCAGCTTGTGGGACAGTTACACAGATACGCAGTATTTT
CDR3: CASSLWDSYTDTQYF

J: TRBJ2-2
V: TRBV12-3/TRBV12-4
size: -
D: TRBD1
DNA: TGTGCCAGCAGTCCCCTATCGAGACAGGGTGCCGGGGAGCTGTTTTTT
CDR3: CASSPLSRQGAGELFF

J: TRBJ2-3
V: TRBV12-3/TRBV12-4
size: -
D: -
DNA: TGTGCCAGCAGTTTTTATGGCGGGGGCAGGGGCACAGATACGCAGTATTTT
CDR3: CASSFYGGGRGTDTQYF

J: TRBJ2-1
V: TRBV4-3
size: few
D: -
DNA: TGCGCCAGCAGCCAAGCAACTAGCCGTGTTGAGCAGTTCTTC
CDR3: CASSQATSRVEQFF

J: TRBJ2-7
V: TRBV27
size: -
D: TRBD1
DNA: TGTGCCAGCAGTAGCCGGGGGACAGGGATCGACGAGCAGTACTTC
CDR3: CASSSRGTGIDEQYF

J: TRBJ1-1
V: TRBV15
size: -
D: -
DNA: TGTGCCACCAGCAGAGATCGAGCAGGCACTGAAGCTTTCTTT
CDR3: CATSRDRAGTEAFF

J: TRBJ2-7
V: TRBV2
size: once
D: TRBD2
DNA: TGTGCCAGCGCAGCGGGAGTATGGTACGAGCAGTACTTC
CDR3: CASAAGVWYEQYF

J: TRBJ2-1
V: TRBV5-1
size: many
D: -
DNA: TGCGCCAGCAGCTCCGCGACTGTGACTCGTCCCAATATCCGTGAGCAGTTCTTC
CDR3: CASSSATVTRPNIREQFF

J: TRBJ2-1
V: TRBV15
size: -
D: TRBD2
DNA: TGTGCCACAAAAGCGGGGGGGCTCCATGAGCAGTTCTTC
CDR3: CATKAGGLHEQFF

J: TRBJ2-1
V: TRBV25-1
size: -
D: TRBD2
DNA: TGTGCCAGCAGTGGGCCGGGACTAGCGGGAGGGTACGAGCAGTTCTTC
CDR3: CASSGPGLAGGYEQFF